What follows are 24 T cell receptor beta chains derived from one specimen sequenced in a study of T cell changes during pregnancy in multiple sclerosis. Clones were read by immunoSEQ multiplex PCR, and TCRdb kept only the in-frame ones, dropping some. The data show over 45,000 clones, around 92% seen once. The sample consisted of CD4+ T cells from peripheral blood mononuclear cells, taken in the second trimester of pregnancy. The receptor set was obtained from a female donor in good health, enrolled as a control in a pregnancy study.

This chain uses TRBV10-1 with TRBJ2-5; no reliable D call. Trimming removed 5 bases at V and 4 bases at J, with 8 bases between. The CDR3 sequence is 12 residues long. CDR1 is WNHNN and CDR2 is SYGVQD in the germline V gene (reference sequence). The CDR3 coding sequence is TGCGCCAGCAGTAGAGGCGGAGAGACCCAGTACTTC. This sequence encodes CASSRGGETQYF.

The chain carries TRBV5-6 and TRBJ2-1; the match to TRBD1 covers 7 bases. CDR1 and CDR2 (germline): SGHDT, YYEEEE. There are 15 residues in the CDR3. The junction had 1 base not matched to a gene; V was cut back by 1 base and J by 0 bases. CDR3 sequence reads: CASSLTGASYNEQFF. CDR3 DNA sequence: TGTGCCAGCAGCTTGACAGGGGCCTCCTACAATGAGCAGTTCTTC.

V gene TRBV19 combines with J gene TRBJ2-1, with D perhaps matching TRBD1 (6 bases). The ends were cut back, 6 bases at V and 0 bases at J, with 12 bases in the middle. The CDR3 runs 15 residues. Germline CDR1 reads LNHDA; CDR2 reads SQIVND (reference sequence). CDR3: CASSLQGYSYNEQFF. The CDR3 nucleotides read TGTGCCAGTAGCTTACAGGGATACTCCTACAATGAGCAGTTCTTC.

The V gene is TRBV4-3, the J gene TRBJ2-5, with D tentatively TRBD1 (6 bases). Looked up from germline, CDR1 is LGHNA and CDR2 is YSLEER. V shed 1 base and J shed 0 bases, with 21 bases lying between them. The CDR3 is made up of 19 amino acids. CDR3 coding DNA: TGCGCCAGCAGCCAAGGTTGGGAAGAGGGGGAGAGGTACCAAGAGACCCAGTACTTC. It is translated as CASSQGWEEGERYQETQYF.

The chain carries TRBV18 and TRBJ2-3, with no clear D. Trimming took off 2 bases at V and 1 base at J, with 10 bases between the two ends. The CDR3 contains 15 residues. Germline-derived CDR1 and CDR2 are KGHSH and LQKENI. The CDR3 sequence is CASSPNRVGTDTQYF. As DNA, the CDR3 is TGTGCCAGCTCACCAAACAGAGTGGGCACAGATACGCAGTATTTT. The full variable domain, rest sourced from reference TRBV18 and TRBJ2-3, is NAGVMQNPRHLVRRRGQEARLRCSPMKGHSHVYWYRQLPEEGLKFMVYLQKENIIDESGMPKERFSAEFPKEGPSILRIQQVVRGDSAAYFCASSPNRVGTDTQYFGPGTRLTVL.

The CDR3 loop reads CAKTGEANYGYTF. The DNA for the CDR3 is TGTGCCAAGACAGGGGAAGCTAACTATGGCTACACCTTC. The chain is built from TRBV28 and TRBJ1-2, with 8 bases aligning to TRBD1. Germline-derived CDR1 and CDR2 are MDHEN and SYDVKM. This CDR3 contains 13 residues. After removal of 10 bases from V and 0 bases from J, the junction contained 4 bases not matched to a gene.

A single count supports this clone. V gene TRBV5-4 combines with J gene TRBJ2-3, with D possibly matching TRBD2 (5 bases). This CDR3 comprises 15 residues. Germline-derived CDR1 and CDR2 are SGHNT and YYREEE (reference sequence). V shed 0 bases and J shed 0 bases, with 8 bases lying between them. In nucleotides, the CDR3 is TGTGCCAGCAGCTTGGCTGGCGGGAGCACAGATACGCAGTATTTT. As protein: CASSLAGGSTDTQYF. The variable domain in full, with the rest retrieved from reference TRBV5-4 and TRBJ2-3, is ETGVTQSPTHLIKTRGQQVTLRCSSQSGHNTVSWYQQALGQGPQFIFQYYREEENGRGNFPPRFSGLQFPNYSSELNVNALELDDSALYLCASSLAGGSTDTQYFGPGTRLTVL.

The chain uses TRBV28 and TRBJ2-5; TRBD2 matches at 11 bases. Germline V gives CDR1 MDHEN, CDR2 SYDVKM. The CDR3 is made up of 17 amino acids. Trimming at V came to 7 bases and at J to 3 bases, leaving 13 bases not matched to a gene. The CDR3 sequence: CASKLAWTSGPKETQYF. Here the CDR3 DNA reads TGTGCCAGCAAGTTAGCCTGGACTAGCGGGCCCAAAGAGACCCAGTACTTC.

About this clone: Additional DNA sequences in this sample encode the identical CDR3. The chain recombines TRBV5-1 with TRBJ1-4; 10 bases align to TRBD1. CDR1 and CDR2 (germline): SGHRS, YFSETQ. V was clipped by 3 bases and J by 8 bases; unmatched bases: 4. This CDR3 has 14 residues. The CDR3 DNA sequence: TGCGCCAGCAGCTCCGGGACAGGGGACGAAAAACTGTTTTTT. It is translated as CASSSGTGDEKLFF.

The genes are TRBV6-1 and TRBJ2-2, with a tentative D call TRBD1 (5 bases). Trimming left V 3 bases short and J 1 base short, with 9 bases between. CDR1 MNHNS and CDR2 SASEGT come from the germline V gene. The CDR3 covers 15 residues. CDR3 nucleotide sequence: TGTGCCAGCAGTGACAGGGTTAGGAACACCGGGGAGCTGTTTTTT. Its translation: CASSDRVRNTGELFF.

The chain has TRBV11-3 and TRBJ1-2; 9 bases agree with TRBD1. This CDR3 contains 17 residues. The ends lost 0 bases at V and 5 bases at J; junction bases unmatched: 10. Germline-derived CDR1 and CDR2 are SGHNT and YENEEA. The CDR3 sequence: CASSLDHVTGGFYGYTF. DNA of the CDR3: TGTGCCAGCAGCTTAGATCATGTGACAGGGGGATTTTATGGCTACACCTTC.

The rearrangement uses TRBV5-1 and TRBJ2-2; D gene ambiguous. V lost 0 bases to trimming and J lost 2 bases, with 8 bases between them. Germline CDR1 reads SGHRS; CDR2 reads YFSETQ. This CDR3 contains 15 residues. CDR3 DNA: TGCGCCAGCAGCTTGGCGAGGATAAACACCGGGGAGCTGTTTTTT. Translation gives CASSLARINTGELFF. Based on the CDR3 plus reference TRBV5-1 and TRBJ2-2, the full variable domain is KAGVTQTPRYLIKTRGQQVTLSCSPISGHRSVSWYQQTPGQGLQFLFEYFSETQRNKGNFPGRFSGRQFSNSRSEMNVSTLELGDSALYLCASSLARINTGELFFGEGSRLTVL.

V and J are TRBV2 and TRBJ2-5; 11 bases match TRBD2. The CDR3 runs to 14 residues. The J segment lost 14 bases and the V segment lost 6 bases, leaving 14 bases of the junction unmatched. The V gene's germline CDR1 is SNHLY and CDR2 FYNNEI. The CDR3 region has the DNA TGTGCCAGCAGATCCGGGACTAGCGGAGGTCCAACTTACTTC. Its protein is CASRSGTSGGPTYF.

This clone was recorded once. The gene calls are TRBV9 and TRBJ1-4; D is perhaps TRBD1 (6 bases). V lost 3 bases and J lost 8, with 14 bases in between. Germline V gene sequence: CDR1 SGDLS, CDR2 YYNGEE. This CDR3 spans 14 amino acids. The chain's CDR3 is CASSATGYKEKLFF. The CDR3 DNA sequence: TGTGCCAGCAGCGCTACAGGGTACAAGGAAAAACTGTTTTTT.

The chain links TRBV5-8 to TRBJ1-2, with D tentatively TRBD1 (6 bases). Trimming left V 4 bases short and J 5 bases short, with 15 bases between. The CDR3 contains 14 residues. CDR1 SGHTS and CDR2 YDEGEE come from the germline V gene. The chain's CDR3 is CASSPHRELYGYTF. The DNA of the CDR3 is TGTGCCAGCAGCCCGCACAGGGAGCTATATGGCTACACCTTC.

The V call is TRBV30, the J call TRBJ2-1; 10 bases agree with TRBD2. V was pared by 0 bases and J by 7 bases, with 12 bases of the junction left unmatched. The CDR3 is 17 amino acids. Germline CDR1 is GTSNPN and CDR2 is SVGIG (reference sequence). The CDR3 loop is CAWSVGASGRVGNEQFF. CDR3 DNA: TGTGCCTGGAGTGTAGGTGCGAGCGGGAGGGTAGGGAATGAGCAGTTCTTC.

J is TRBJ1-5 and V is TRBV29-1; 7 bases fit TRBD1. The CDR3 is made up of 14 amino acids. CDR1 is SQVTM and CDR2 is ANQGSEA in the germline V gene. J lost 0 bases, V lost 7 bases, and 6 bases had no gene match. CDR3 sequence (DNA): TGCAGCGCGACGACAGGGCTTAGCAATCAGCCCCAGCATTTT. It yields the protein CSATTGLSNQPQHF.

J is TRBJ1-2 and V is TRBV27; 9 bases agree with TRBD1. V was pared by 5 bases and J by 6 bases, with 7 bases of the junction left unmatched. CDR1 is MNHEY and CDR2 is SMNVEV in the germline V gene (reference sequence). This CDR3 comprises 14 residues. The CDR3 region is CASSLNRGLDGYTF. DNA of the CDR3: TGTGCCAGCAGTCTAAACAGGGGGCTCGATGGCTACACCTTC.

DNA for the CDR3: TGTGCCAGCAGCTTAGTCATTCTGGGAAGCGGGATTGAGAGCTACGAGCAGTACTTC. Amino acids: CASSLVILGSGIESYEQYF. This sequence joins TRBV7-2 and TRBJ2-7; 7 bases align to TRBD2. CDR1 and CDR2 from the germline V gene are SGHTA and FQGNSA. This CDR3 is built from 19 residues. The V segment lost 1 base and the J segment 3 bases; nucleotides outside the gene matches: 18.

The rearrangement joins TRBV27 to TRBJ2-3; possible D gene TRBD2, 5 bases. V was trimmed by 7 bases and J by 4 bases, leaving 27 bases between them. The CDR3 runs 18 residues. Germline V gives CDR1 MNHEY, CDR2 SMNVEV (reference sequence). CDR3 sequence reads: CASIIYPGVPIESDTQYF. As DNA, the CDR3 is TGTGCCAGCATTATCTACCCCGGGGTTCCTATAGAATCAGATACGCAGTATTTT.

The rearrangement links TRBV7-2 to TRBJ2-5; a weak D match, TRBD1 (6 bases). Germline V gene sequence: CDR1 SGHTA, CDR2 FQGNSA. The CDR3 contains 13 residues. V shed 5 bases and J shed 5 bases, with 12 bases lying between them. The DNA for the CDR3 is TGTGCCAGCAGCAGGGACAAAGAGGAGACCCAGTACTTC. Its protein product is CASSRDKEETQYF. Based on the CDR3 plus reference TRBV7-2 and TRBJ2-5, the full variable domain is GAGVSQSPSNKVTEKGKDVELRCDPISGHTALYWYRQSLGQGLEFLIYFQGNSAPDKSGLPSDRFSAERTGGSVSTLTIQRTQQEDSAVYLCASSRDKEETQYFGPGTRLLVL.

The rearrangement links TRBV5-5 to TRBJ2-5; maybe TRBD1 (6 bases). Germline V CDR1 and CDR2: SGHKS, YYEKEE (reference sequence). Trimming stripped 0 bases from V and 5 bases from J, with 14 bases between. The CDR3 is made up of 15 amino acids. The CDR3 DNA sequence: TGTGCCAGCAGCTTGGAGTCAGGGGCCGGGGAGACCCAGTACTTC. It is translated as CASSLESGAGETQYF.

The V gene is TRBV5-4, the J gene TRBJ2-1, with D perhaps matching TRBD2 (6 bases). This CDR3 comprises 15 residues. In germline, CDR1 is SGHNT, CDR2 YYREEE (reference sequence). Trimming stripped 3 bases from V and 0 bases from J, with 10 bases between. This CDR3 reads CASSWDSSSYNEQFF. CDR3 nucleotide sequence: TGTGCCAGCAGCTGGGACTCAAGCTCCTACAATGAGCAGTTCTTC.

V and J are TRBV7-2 and TRBJ2-1, with a tentative D call TRBD1 (5 bases). The CDR3 contains 14 residues. Trimming removed 1 base from V and 10 bases from J, with 14 bases in between. Germline values: CDR1 SGHTA, CDR2 FQGNSA. The CDR3 region has the DNA TGTGCCAGCAGCTTAGGGCAGGGTTTGCGAGAGCAGTTCTTC. As protein: CASSLGQGLREQFF.